This TCR beta chain was profiled in a study of blood T cell repertoires in COVID-19. Study details: T cells, B-cell-depleted T cells, or PBMCs supplied cDNA or gDNA.

As processed by the authors: Nucleated cell number was recorded as an estimate derived from reference gene primer amplification. Profiling relied on immunoSEQ multiplex PCR, and the TCRdb table lists in-frame clones only, not all of them. V, J and clone size are taken as reported in that table, and D and trimming were inferred from the DNA itself. This sample has 100,000 to 120,000 clones, with approximately 81% found just once. Unmatched junction bases numbered 5, after V lost 7 bases and J lost 4 bases. Germline loops: CDR1 SGHDN, CDR2 FVKESK. The CDR3 extends over 13 amino acids. The chain uses TRBV14 and TRBJ2-7; 9 positions agree with TRBD1. The sequenced sample consisted of peripheral blood. The sequence derives from a man aged 35 to 55 with acute or convalescent COVID-19. Here the CDR3 reads CASNTGGGYEQYF. The CDR3 coding sequence is TGTGCCAGCAACACAGGGGGCGGATACGAGCAGTACTTC.